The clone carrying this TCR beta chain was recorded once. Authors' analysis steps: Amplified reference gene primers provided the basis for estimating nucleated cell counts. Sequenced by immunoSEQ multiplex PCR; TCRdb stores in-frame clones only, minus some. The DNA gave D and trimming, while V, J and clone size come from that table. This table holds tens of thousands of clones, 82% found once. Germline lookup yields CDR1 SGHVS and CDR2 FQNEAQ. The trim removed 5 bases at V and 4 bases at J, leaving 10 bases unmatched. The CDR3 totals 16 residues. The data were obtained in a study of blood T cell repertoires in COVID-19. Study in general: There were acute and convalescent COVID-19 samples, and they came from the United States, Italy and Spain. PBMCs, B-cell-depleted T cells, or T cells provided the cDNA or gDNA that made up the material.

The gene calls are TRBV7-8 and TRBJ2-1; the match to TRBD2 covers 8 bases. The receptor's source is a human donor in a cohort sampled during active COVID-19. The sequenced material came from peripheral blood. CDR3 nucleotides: TGTGCCAGCAGCCCACAAAGGGAGCGGGGGTACAATGAGCAGTTCTTC. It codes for CASSPQRERGYNEQFF.